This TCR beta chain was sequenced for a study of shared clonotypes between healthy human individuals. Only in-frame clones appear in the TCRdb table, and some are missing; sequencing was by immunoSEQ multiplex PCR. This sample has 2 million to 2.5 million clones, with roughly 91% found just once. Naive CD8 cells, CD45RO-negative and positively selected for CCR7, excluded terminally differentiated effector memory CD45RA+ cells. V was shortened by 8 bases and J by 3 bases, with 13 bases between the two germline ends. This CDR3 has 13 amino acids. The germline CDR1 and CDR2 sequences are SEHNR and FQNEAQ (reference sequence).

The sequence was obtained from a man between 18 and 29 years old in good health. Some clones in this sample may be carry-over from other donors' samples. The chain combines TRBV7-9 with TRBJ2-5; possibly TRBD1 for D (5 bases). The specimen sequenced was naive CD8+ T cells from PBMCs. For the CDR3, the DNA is TGTGCCAGCTCTCAGGGTTTCGAAGAGACCCAGTACTTC. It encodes CASSQGFEETQYF. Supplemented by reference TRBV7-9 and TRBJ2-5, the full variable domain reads DTGVSQNPRHKITKRGQNVTFRCDPISEHNRLYWYRQTLGQGPEFLTYFQNEAQLEKSRLLSDRFSAERPKGSFSTLEIQRTEQGDSAMYLCASSQGFEETQYFGPGTRLLVL.